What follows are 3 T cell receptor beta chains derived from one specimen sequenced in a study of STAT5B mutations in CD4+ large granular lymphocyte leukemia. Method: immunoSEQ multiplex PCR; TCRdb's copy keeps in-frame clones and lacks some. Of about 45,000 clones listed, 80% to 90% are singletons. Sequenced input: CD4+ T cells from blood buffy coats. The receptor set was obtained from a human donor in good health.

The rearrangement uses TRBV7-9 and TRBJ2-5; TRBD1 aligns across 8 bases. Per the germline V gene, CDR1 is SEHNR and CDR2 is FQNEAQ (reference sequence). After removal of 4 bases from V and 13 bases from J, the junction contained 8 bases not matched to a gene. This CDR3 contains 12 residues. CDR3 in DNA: TGTGCCAGCAGCTCTGGACAGGGCCGCTGGTACTTC. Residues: CASSSGQGRWYF. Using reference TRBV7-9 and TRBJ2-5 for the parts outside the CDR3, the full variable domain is DTGVSQNPRHKITKRGQNVTFRCDPISEHNRLYWYRQTLGQGPEFLTYFQNEAQLEKSRLLSDRFSAERPKGSFSTLEIQRTEQGDSAMYLCASSSGQGRWYFGPGTRLLVL.

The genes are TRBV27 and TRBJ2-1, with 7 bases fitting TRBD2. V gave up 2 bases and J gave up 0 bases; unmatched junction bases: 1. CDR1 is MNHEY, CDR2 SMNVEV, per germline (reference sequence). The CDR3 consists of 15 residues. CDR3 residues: CASSLGGSSYNEQFF. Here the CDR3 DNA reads TGTGCCAGCAGTTTAGGCGGGAGCTCCTACAATGAGCAGTTCTTC.

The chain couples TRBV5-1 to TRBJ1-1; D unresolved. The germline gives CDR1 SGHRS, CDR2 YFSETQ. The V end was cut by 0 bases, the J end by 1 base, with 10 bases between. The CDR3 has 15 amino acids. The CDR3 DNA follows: TGCGCCAGCAGCTTGGCCGCGGGGAGGAACACTGAAGCTTTCTTT. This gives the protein CASSLAAGRNTEAFF.